This section outlines one TCR beta chain sequence together with its context. This entry is derived from a study of blood T cell repertoires in COVID-19. Study details: Sources were T cells, B-cell-depleted T cells, or PBMCs; the material itself was cDNA or gDNA.

While infection was still active, Seattle patients were enrolled and then followed longitudinally. Some clones are missing from TCRdb's copy, which holds only in-frame ones; the method was immunoSEQ multiplex PCR. The sample has fewer than 350,000 clones, roughly 90% seen once; the top ten hold roughly 7.3%. Trimming pared 5 bases from V and 0 bases from J, leaving 19 bases between. The CDR3 covers 17 residues. Germline V gene data show CDR1 as SGHAT and CDR2 as FQNNGV. Sequenced input: peripheral blood. The sequence was obtained from a woman between 25 and 40 years old with COVID-19, enrolled during active disease. The chain is built from TRBV11-2 and TRBJ2-5; a possible D gene is TRBD1 (6 bases). The CDR3 is CASSTPFRGHNQETQYF. CDR3 in DNA: TGTGCCAGCAGCACGCCCTTCCGGGGACACAACCAAGAGACCCAGTACTTC.